This TCR beta chain was sequenced during a study of T cell responses to AZD1222 COVID-19 vaccine. The table came from immunoSEQ multiplex PCR; TCRdb's copy has only in-frame clones and leaves some out. The sample holds about 150,000 clones, more than 90% seen once. Germline loops: CDR1 KGHSH, CDR2 LQKENI. V lost 2 bases, J lost 7 bases, and 5 bases lay in between. The CDR3 length is 11 residues. Study-level results: Mostly white British, mostly female donors; authors suggested clonal diversity may be underestimated. Only a handful of AZD1222 recipients, six or seven in all, had baseline seropositivity.

In its sample, this clone was seen a few times. Its antigen is unknown. The V and J genes are TRBV18 and TRBJ1-2, with unresolved D. The sample in question was peripheral blood, obtained on day 0 of AZD1222 vaccination. The TCR was taken from an adult in good health. Here the CDR3 reads CASSPGSGYTF. CDR3 in DNA: TGTGCCAGCTCACCAGGGTCTGGCTACACCTTC.